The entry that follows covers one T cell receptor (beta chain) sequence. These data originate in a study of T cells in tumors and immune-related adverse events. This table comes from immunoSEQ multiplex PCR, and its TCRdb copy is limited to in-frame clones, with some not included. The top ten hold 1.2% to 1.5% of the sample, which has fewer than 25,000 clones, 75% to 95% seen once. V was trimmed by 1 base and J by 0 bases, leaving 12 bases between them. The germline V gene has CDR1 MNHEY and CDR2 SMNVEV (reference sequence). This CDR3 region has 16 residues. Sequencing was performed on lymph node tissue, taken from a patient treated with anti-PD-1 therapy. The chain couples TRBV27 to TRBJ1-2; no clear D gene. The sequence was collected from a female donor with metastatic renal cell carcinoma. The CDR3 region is CASSLYSRPPNYGYTF. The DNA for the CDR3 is TGTGCCAGCAGTTTATATTCCAGACCTCCTAACTATGGCTACACCTTC.